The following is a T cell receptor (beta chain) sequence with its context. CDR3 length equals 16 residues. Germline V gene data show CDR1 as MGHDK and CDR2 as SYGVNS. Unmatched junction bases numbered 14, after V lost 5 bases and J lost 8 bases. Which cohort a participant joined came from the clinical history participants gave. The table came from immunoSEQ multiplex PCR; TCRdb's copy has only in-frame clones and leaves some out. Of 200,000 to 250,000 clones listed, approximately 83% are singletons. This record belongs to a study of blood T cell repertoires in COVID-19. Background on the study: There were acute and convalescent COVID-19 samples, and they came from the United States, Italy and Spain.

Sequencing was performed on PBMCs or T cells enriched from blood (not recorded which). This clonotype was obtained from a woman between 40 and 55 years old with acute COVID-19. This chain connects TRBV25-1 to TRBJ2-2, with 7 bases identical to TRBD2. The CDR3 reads CASSKLATLLTGELFF. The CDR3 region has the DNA TGTGCCAGCAGTAAACTAGCGACCCTTTTAACAGGGGAGCTGTTTTTT.